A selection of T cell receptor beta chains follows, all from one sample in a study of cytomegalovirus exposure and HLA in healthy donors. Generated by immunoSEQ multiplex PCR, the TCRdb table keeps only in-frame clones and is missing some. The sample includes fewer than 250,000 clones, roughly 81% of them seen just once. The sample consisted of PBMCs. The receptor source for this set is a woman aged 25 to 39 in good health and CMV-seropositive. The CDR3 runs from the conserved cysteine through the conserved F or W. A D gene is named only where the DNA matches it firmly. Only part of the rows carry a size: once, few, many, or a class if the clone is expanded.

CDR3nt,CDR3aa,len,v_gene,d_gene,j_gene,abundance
TGTGCCAGCAGCCGGGACAGGGACCGCGGCCTCCACTTT,CASSRDRDRGLHF,13,TRBV2,TRBD1,TRBJ1-6,-
TGTGCCAGCAGTGATACCTTTCGGGTAACCTACAATGAGCAGTTCTTC,CASSDTFRVTYNEQFF,16,TRBV6-4,-,TRBJ2-1,-
TGTGCCAGCAGCCCCGACACTGGCTCGCGTCCGCAGTTCTTC,CASSPDTGSRPQFF,14,TRBV11-1,-,TRBJ2-1,-
TGTGCCAGCAGTTTAGCAGGGGGCTTCGCGGAAAAACTGTTTTTT,CASSLAGGFAEKLFF,15,TRBV28,TRBD1,TRBJ1-4,-
TGTGCCAGCAGCGTAGGGGATGGAGGCTGGAATCAGCCCCAGCATTTT,CASSVGDGGWNQPQHF,16,TRBV9,-,TRBJ1-5,once
TGTGCCAGCGGGGCCGCCTCCAGCACAGATACGCAGTATTTT,CASGAASSTDTQYF,14,TRBV9,-,TRBJ2-3,-
TGTGCCAGCTCACCTAGGACTCGGAGCACAGATACGCAGTATTTT,CASSPRTRSTDTQYF,15,TRBV18,-,TRBJ2-3,-
TGTGCCAGCAGCCTACGGACTAGCGGGAGGGGTTACAATGAGCAGTTCTTC,CASSLRTSGRGYNEQFF,17,TRBV7-2,TRBD2,TRBJ2-1,few
TGTGCCAGCAGTTACTCCCTAGCGCACTCCTACGAGCAGTACTTC,CASSYSLAHSYEQYF,15,TRBV6-5,-,TRBJ2-7,-
TGTGCCAGCAGTTCCTGGACTAGACACAATGAGCAGTTCTTC,CASSSWTRHNEQFF,14,TRBV27,TRBD2,TRBJ2-1,-
TGTGCCAGTAGTGTGCTGGGCAACGAGCAGTACTTC,CASSVLGNEQYF,12,TRBV19,-,TRBJ2-7,-
TGTGCCAGCAGTGAAGCCTACTACGAGCAGTACTTC,CASSEAYYEQYF,12,TRBV6-1,-,TRBJ2-7,few
TGTGCCAGCAGCGTAGAAGAGGGAGGGCATCAGCCCCAGCATTTT,CASSVEEGGHQPQHF,15,TRBV9,-,TRBJ1-5,-
TGTGCCAGCCCTACGGGAGATACGCAGTATTTT,CASPTGDTQYF,11,TRBV2,-,TRBJ2-3,-
TGTGCCAGCAGTTGGACACCAACTAATGAAAAACTGTTTTTT,CASSWTPTNEKLFF,14,TRBV6-6,-,TRBJ1-4,-
TGCGCCAGCAGCCCACGGACAGGCCGGGAGCAGTTCTTC,CASSPRTGREQFF,13,TRBV5-1,TRBD1,TRBJ2-1,-
TGTGCCAGTAGTTTCGCGGGTGCCGGGGAGCTGTTTTTT,CASSFAGAGELFF,13,TRBV19,-,TRBJ2-2,-
TGTGCCAGCAGCTTATCCCTAGCGGGGGGTCGGAATGAGCAGTTCTTC,CASSLSLAGGRNEQFF,16,TRBV5-4,TRBD2,TRBJ2-1,-
TGTGCCAGCGGGGGAGCGGGAGAGGACAATGAGCAGTTCTTC,CASGGAGEDNEQFF,14,TRBV6-4,TRBD2,TRBJ2-1,-
TGTGCCAGCAGCGCCTCCCACCTACTAGCGGGAGTTACCTACGAGCAGTACTTC,CASSASHLLAGVTYEQYF,18,TRBV11-2,TRBD2,TRBJ2-7,-
TGTGCCAGCAGCCCGGACAGCTCGGAGCAGTACTTC,CASSPDSSEQYF,12,TRBV6-6,-,TRBJ2-5,-
TGTGCCAGCAGTTTATCAAGCTCTAGCCAAAGAGGCGAGCAGTTCTTC,CASSLSSSSQRGEQFF,16,TRBV28,-,TRBJ2-1,-
TGTGCCAGCAGCTTTGATGGGGCGAACACTGAAGCTTTCTTT,CASSFDGANTEAFF,14,TRBV5-4,-,TRBJ1-1,-
TGTGCCAGCAGCCAGACTTCGGCGGGCCAGTCCTACGAGCAGTACTTC,CASSQTSAGQSYEQYF,16,TRBV5-7,-,TRBJ2-7,-
TGTGCCAGCACCAGACTATCGTCCTTAGAGACCCAGTACTTC,CASTRLSSLETQYF,14,TRBV27,-,TRBJ2-5,-
TGTGCCAGCAGCACCCCGACAGATGAGGATGAAAAACTGTTTTTT,CASSTPTDEDEKLFF,15,TRBV7-2,-,TRBJ1-4,-
TGTGCCAGCAGCCTTGACGCCGGGACAGGGGATGGTGGCTACACCTTC,CASSLDAGTGDGGYTF,16,TRBV7-9,TRBD1,TRBJ1-2,-
TGCGCCAGCAGCCAACAGGGGGGAGGGGGCACTGAAGCTTTCTTT,CASSQQGGGGTEAFF,15,TRBV5-1,TRBD1,TRBJ1-1,-
TGTGCCAGCAGTTACGGCGGGACCTCTGGAAACACCATATATTTT,CASSYGGTSGNTIYF,15,TRBV6-6,-,TRBJ1-3,-
TGTGCCAGCAGCGCCGGACAGCGCAATGAGCAGTTCTTC,CASSAGQRNEQFF,13,TRBV2,-,TRBJ2-1,-
TGTGCCAGCGGCGGAGACAGGGACTACACTGAAGCTTTCTTT,CASGGDRDYTEAFF,14,TRBV2,TRBD1,TRBJ1-1,-
TGTGCCAGCAGTTTATCGTCACTAGCGGGAGTGGGCAATGAGCAGTTCTTC,CASSLSSLAGVGNEQFF,17,TRBV27,TRBD2,TRBJ2-1,few
TGTGCCAGCAGTTCCCAGACAGGGCCGTCCGGGGAGCTGTTTTTT,CASSSQTGPSGELFF,15,TRBV28,TRBD1,TRBJ2-2,-
TGCGCCAGCATCATGAGAGGCGGAACCTACGAGCAGTACTTC,CASIMRGGTYEQYF,14,TRBV28,-,TRBJ2-7,-
TGCGCCAGCAGCCGTAAGACGGCGGACACTGAAGCTTTCTTT,CASSRKTADTEAFF,14,TRBV5-1,-,TRBJ1-1,-
TGCGCCAGCAGCCAAGATCCGGGGTACACAGATACGCAGTATTTT,CASSQDPGYTDTQYF,15,TRBV4-1,-,TRBJ2-3,-
TGTGCCAGCAGGGGGCCCCCACGCGACACCTTC,CASRGPPRDTF,11,TRBV6-1,-,TRBJ1-2,-
TGTGCCAGTAGTCCCAGGACAGGGTTTGTGAATGAGCAGTTCTTC,CASSPRTGFVNEQFF,15,TRBV19,TRBD1,TRBJ2-1,-
TGTGCCAGCAGTGATCACTCAGGGGCGCGGGGCTACACCTTC,CASSDHSGARGYTF,14,TRBV6-4,-,TRBJ1-2,-
TGTGCCAGCAGTTCGGGACTAGGCTACGAGCAGTACTTC,CASSSGLGYEQYF,13,TRBV27,TRBD2,TRBJ2-7,once
TGTGCCAGCTCAACCCCAGGACTAGCGGGAGGGCAGGATGAGCAGTTCTTC,CASSTPGLAGGQDEQFF,17,TRBV18,TRBD2,TRBJ2-1,-
TGTGCCAGCAGCGTCCTACAGGGGGGCACCGGGGAGCTGTTTTTT,CASSVLQGGTGELFF,15,TRBV7-9,TRBD1,TRBJ2-2,-
TGTGCCAGCCGCACCGAGGGTAACACCGGGGAGCTGTTTTTT,CASRTEGNTGELFF,14,TRBV5-4,-,TRBJ2-2,-
TGTGCCAGTAGTATTGGGGGCGCGGACTATGGCTACACCTTC,CASSIGGADYGYTF,14,TRBV19,-,TRBJ1-2,-
TGTGCCAGCAGCGCGCGCCCCTACAATGAGCAGTTCTTC,CASSARPYNEQFF,13,TRBV11-3,-,TRBJ2-1,few
TGTGCCAGCAGCTTGTCCGCCTCACAGAACACTGAAGCTTTCTTT,CASSLSASQNTEAFF,15,TRBV5-4,-,TRBJ1-1,medium-sized
TGTGCCAGCTCACCAAAGGGACAGGGCGCCTACGAGCAGTACTTC,CASSPKGQGAYEQYF,15,TRBV18,TRBD1,TRBJ2-7,-